This passage covers 20 T cell receptor beta chains from one sample sequenced in a study of cytomegalovirus exposure and HLA in healthy donors. Repertoires were generated with immunoSEQ multiplex PCR, while TCRdb's copy carries only in-frame clones and drops some. The sample includes roughly 300,000 clones, 87% of them seen just once. Sequencing was performed on PBMCs. The receptors originated from a woman aged 25 to 45 in good health and CMV-seropositive.

CDR3 amino acids: CASSLAPYRDSRGAVSTDTQYF. CDR3 DNA sequence: TGTGCCAGCAGCTTGGCGCCCTACCGGGACAGTCGCGGAGCGGTTTCCACAGATACGCAGTATTTT. This sequence joins TRBV7-3 and TRBJ2-3, with 7 bases aligning to TRBD1. The length of the CDR3 is 22 residues. The germline V gene has CDR1 SGHTA and CDR2 FQGTGA. J gave up 2 bases and V 3 bases, and 26 bases lay outside the gene matches.

The chain is built from TRBV9 and TRBJ2-1, with 7 nucleotides matching TRBD1. Germline V gene sequence: CDR1 SGDLS, CDR2 YYNGEE. The length of the CDR3 is 16 residues. V lost 4 bases and J lost 5; bases outside the gene matches: 12. CDR3 sequence (DNA): TGTGCCAGCAGCTTTAGCCGGAAAGACAGGGACAATGAGCAGTTCTTC. Its protein product is CASSFSRKDRDNEQFF.

The chain links TRBV6-6 to TRBJ1-2; D gene ambiguous. The CDR3 is made up of 14 amino acids. Germline V gene sequence: CDR1 MNHNY, CDR2 SVGAGI (reference sequence). Deletions cut 7 bases from V and 4 bases from J, with 16 bases between. CDR3 in DNA: TGTGCCAGCAACGGGCATGGCCCGGGCTATGGCTACACCTTC. Its protein product is CASNGHGPGYGYTF.

The V gene is TRBV7-3, the J gene TRBJ2-5, with 11 nucleotides matching TRBD2. Germline trimming cut 5 bases from V and 5 bases from J; bases unmatched to any gene: 10. This CDR3 comprises 16 residues. Germline V CDR1 and CDR2: SGHTA, FQGTGA. CDR3 coding DNA: TGTGCCAGCAGCCCACTGGGTCTAGCGGGAGGTGAGACCCAGTACTTC. This sequence encodes CASSPLGLAGGETQYF. The full variable domain, with the rest looked up from reference TRBV7-3 and TRBJ2-5, is GAGVSQTPSNKVTEKGKYVELRCDPISGHTALYWYRQSLGQGPEFLIYFQGTGAADDSGLPNDRFFAVRPEGSVSTLKIQRTERGDSAVYLCASSPLGLAGGETQYFGPGTRLLVL.

V is TRBV27 and J is TRBJ2-7, with 9 bases matching TRBD1. Trimming took 5 bases from V and 7 from J; bases not matched to a gene: 9. Germline-derived CDR1 and CDR2 are MNHEY and SMNVEV (reference sequence). The CDR3 extends over 14 amino acids. CDR3 loop: CASSTTGGEEEQYF. The CDR3, as DNA: TGTGCCAGCAGTACCACAGGGGGCGAAGAAGAGCAGTACTTC.

The genes are TRBV7-6 and TRBJ2-7; D possibly uses TRBD1 or TRBD2 (5 bases each). V was clipped by 5 bases and J by 1 base, with 9 bases between them. The CDR3 is 13 residues long. The germline V gene has CDR1 SGHVS and CDR2 FNYEAQ. The CDR3 bases are TGTGCCAGCAGCCGGGACGGGTCCTACGAGCAGTACTTC. Its translation is CASSRDGSYEQYF.

The J gene is TRBJ2-1, the V gene TRBV7-9; 8 bases are shared with TRBD2. The CDR3 sequence is 16 residues long. V gave up 5 bases and J gave up 4 bases; unmatched junction bases: 10. Per germline, CDR1 SEHNR and CDR2 FQNEAQ (reference sequence). CDR3 sequence: CASSPKAGLEYNEQFF. The DNA for the CDR3 is TGTGCCAGCAGCCCCAAGGCGGGACTAGAATACAATGAGCAGTTCTTC.

This clone was recorded a few times. The V and J genes are TRBV7-9 and TRBJ2-5; 12 bases are shared with TRBD2. The CDR3 extends over 17 amino acids. Germline CDR1 and CDR2: SEHNR and FQNEAQ (reference sequence). The V gene end was trimmed by 5 bases and the J gene end by 4 bases; junction bases not matched to a gene: 11. CDR3 amino acids: CASSVRTSGVTSETQYF. The CDR3 DNA is TGTGCCAGCAGCGTCCGGACTAGCGGGGTAACCTCAGAGACCCAGTACTTC.

The chain couples TRBV2 to TRBJ2-7, with TRBD1 identical over 10 bases. Trimming at V came to 7 bases and at J to 4 bases, leaving 16 bases not matched to a gene. The germline gives CDR1 SNHLY, CDR2 FYNNEI. The CDR3 spans 17 residues. The CDR3 DNA reads TGTGCCAGCACCGAAAGCCCCGGGACAGGGGCACTATACGAGCAGTACTTC. This translates into CASTESPGTGALYEQYF.

This chain uses TRBV28 with TRBJ2-1; 7 nucleotides line up with TRBD2. V shed 7 bases and J 0 bases; nucleotides not matched to a gene: 3. The CDR3 spans 14 residues. Germline loops: CDR1 MDHEN, CDR2 SYDVKM. The CDR3 region has the DNA TGTGCCAGCATACCGGGAGGCTCCTACAATGAGCAGTTCTTC. Residues: CASIPGGSYNEQFF.

This sequence joins TRBV7-6 and TRBJ2-1; 11 bases map to TRBD2. Germline lookup yields CDR1 SGHVS and CDR2 FNYEAQ. This CDR3 comprises 16 residues. V was pared by 6 bases and J by 3 bases, with 7 bases of the junction left unmatched. CDR3 coding DNA: TGTGCCAGCAGGTTGACTAGCGGGATTCGCTACAATGAGCAGTTCTTC. Protein sequence: CASRLTSGIRYNEQFF.

The chain carries TRBV28 and TRBJ1-2; D possibly corresponds to TRBD1 (6 bases). V lost 3 bases and J lost 2, with 16 bases in between. The CDR3 is 16 amino acids. Germline CDR1 reads MDHEN; CDR2 reads SYDVKM. The CDR3 DNA follows: TGTGCCAGCAGTTTCCCCTTTTCAGACAGGAACTATGGCTACACCTTC. It is translated as CASSFPFSDRNYGYTF.

J is TRBJ2-7 and V is TRBV30; D gene uncertain. Germline-derived CDR1 and CDR2 are GTSNPN and SVGIG (reference sequence). The V and J ends lost 2 bases and 3 bases respectively, with 5 bases between them. There are 11 residues in the CDR3. The chain's CDR3 is CAWSLFYEQYF. CDR3 sequence (DNA): TGTGCCTGGAGTTTGTTCTACGAGCAGTACTTC. The full variable domain, in which reference TRBV30 and TRBJ2-7 provide the parts outside the CDR3, is SQTIHQWPATLVQPVGSPLSLECTVEGTSNPNLYWYRQAAGRGLQLLFYSVGIGQISSEVPQNLSASRPQDRQFILSSKKLLLSDSGFYLCAWSLFYEQYFGPGTRLTVT.

V gene TRBV7-2 combines with J gene TRBJ1-5; no reliable D call. The germline gives CDR1 SGHTA, CDR2 FQGNSA. V was clipped by 5 bases and J by 0 bases, with 11 bases between them. The CDR3 runs to 15 residues. The CDR3 DNA reads as TGTGCCAGCAGCCCAGGTCCAGTTAGCAATCAGCCCCAGCATTTT. It yields the protein CASSPGPVSNQPQHF.

J is TRBJ2-7 and V is TRBV6-1; TRBD2 is a possible D gene (6 bases). Germline values: CDR1 MNHNS, CDR2 SASEGT. The CDR3 sequence is 15 residues long. The germline V and J ends were trimmed by 1 base and 0 bases, with 10 bases remaining between them. In DNA form, the CDR3 reads TGTGCCAGCAGTGAAGTGGGACTCAGCTCCTACGAGCAGTACTTC. Amino acid sequence: CASSEVGLSSYEQYF.

This chain joins TRBV5-6 and TRBJ2-2; 13 bases agree with TRBD2. The CDR3 contains 18 residues. Germline V lookup: CDR1 SGHDT, CDR2 YYEEEE. With 4 bases clipped from V and 6 bases from J, the junction kept 12 bases outside the gene matches. The CDR3 DNA is TGTGCCAGCAGCGACGGGACACTAGGACTAGCGGGGGCCGGGGAGCTGTTTTTT. It yields the protein CASSDGTLGLAGAGELFF.

The rearrangement joins TRBV5-1 to TRBJ2-2; D is possibly TRBD1 (5 bases). V was shortened by 5 bases and J by 2 bases, with 16 bases between the two germline ends. Germline V gene sequence: CDR1 SGHRS, CDR2 YFSETQ. The CDR3 covers 16 residues. CDR3 in DNA: TGCGCCAGCAGTCGAAGGGGTACAGATAACACCGGGGAGCTGTTTTTT. It codes for CASSRRGTDNTGELFF.

The chain uses TRBV27 and TRBJ2-1, with TRBD2 identical over 13 bases. The CDR3 length is 12 residues. Germline CDR1 and CDR2: MNHEY and SMNVEV (reference sequence). V trimming: 3 bases; J trimming: 15 bases; junction bases outside the gene matches: 2. CDR3 DNA sequence: TGTGCCAGCAGTTTGACTAGCGGGAGGACGTTCTTC. Translated: CASSLTSGRTFF.

The V and J genes are TRBV5-4 and TRBJ1-1; D not resolved. Germline V gene data show CDR1 as SGHNT and CDR2 as YYREEE (reference sequence). The CDR3 has 14 amino acids. V gave up 4 bases and J gave up 4 bases, with 14 bases separating them. The CDR3 coding sequence is TGTGCCAGCAGCCCAGACGTTTTTACCACTGAAGCTTTCTTT. Protein product: CASSPDVFTTEAFF. Filled out from reference TRBV5-4 and TRBJ1-1, the complete variable domain reads ETGVTQSPTHLIKTRGQQVTLRCSSQSGHNTVSWYQQALGQGPQFIFQYYREEENGRGNFPPRFSGLQFPNYSSELNVNALELDDSALYLCASSPDVFTTEAFFGQGTRLTVV.

The gene calls are TRBV10-3 and TRBJ1-2; D gene ambiguous. The CDR3 covers 14 residues. Germline-derived CDR1 and CDR2 are ENHRY and SYGVKD. Trimming left V 0 bases short and J 0 bases short, with 5 bases between. The CDR3 DNA reads as TGTGCCATCAGTGAGTCTGTAGCTAACTATGGCTACACCTTC. Translation gives CAISESVANYGYTF.